A selection of T cell receptor beta chains follows, all from one sample in a study of early T cells in non-severe SARS-CoV-2 infection. TCRdb re-derived calls from the 5' RACE reads in MiXCR, one entry per CDR3 protein. The data show about 99,000 distinct CDR3 sequences, around a sixth seen once. Material: whole blood. The receptors come from an adult who was a healthcare worker with PCR-confirmed SARS-CoV-2 infection or an uninfected control (not recorded which). Each CDR3 is given with its conserved first and last residue. The order of the fields is CDR3 protein, CDR3 DNA, J gene, D gene, V gene, clone size. A D gene is named only where the DNA matches it firmly. For some rows the clone size is stated as once, few or many, or as a class when expanded; others skip it.

CDR3 protein: CASSLGATGTPNTEAFF
CDR3 DNA: TGTGCCAGCAGTTTAGGGGCAACAGGGACTCCTAACACTGAAGCTTTCTTT
J gene: TRBJ1-1
D gene: -
V gene: TRBV12-3/TRBV12-4
clone size: -

CDR3 protein: CASSFSEGNYGYTF
CDR3 DNA: TGTGCCAGCAGCTTTAGTGAAGGGAACTATGGCTACACCTTC
J gene: TRBJ1-2
D gene: -
V gene: TRBV7-9
clone size: -

CDR3 protein: CATSRDRSEQFF
CDR3 DNA: TGTGCCACCAGCAGGGACCGTAGTGAGCAGTTCTTC
J gene: TRBJ2-1
D gene: -
V gene: TRBV15
clone size: few

CDR3 protein: CASSTLGNEQFF
CDR3 DNA: TGTGCCAGCAGTACGTTGGGGAATGAGCAGTTCTTC
J gene: TRBJ2-1
D gene: -
V gene: TRBV27
clone size: -

CDR3 protein: CASSDHTSGYNEQFF
CDR3 DNA: TGTGCCAGCAGTGATCACACCTCGGGATACAATGAGCAGTTCTTC
J gene: TRBJ2-1
D gene: -
V gene: TRBV6-4
clone size: many

CDR3 protein: CSARGLGTSPSEQYF
CDR3 DNA: TGCAGTGCTAGAGGCCTAGGGACTTCCCCGAGTGAGCAGTACTTC
J gene: TRBJ2-7
D gene: -
V gene: TRBV20-1
clone size: few

CDR3 protein: CASSQGRQGLGDYGYTF
CDR3 DNA: TGCGCCAGCAGCCAAGGTAGACAGGGACTGGGTGACTATGGCTACACCTTC
J gene: TRBJ1-2
D gene: TRBD1
V gene: TRBV4-3
clone size: few

CDR3 protein: CASSPYLAGVTDTQYF
CDR3 DNA: TGTGCCAGCAGCCCTTATCTAGCGGGAGTCACAGATACGCAGTATTTT
J gene: TRBJ2-3
D gene: TRBD2
V gene: TRBV7-2
clone size: few

CDR3 protein: CSVVRVMNTEAFF
CDR3 DNA: TGCAGCGTTGTACGGGTCATGAACACTGAAGCTTTCTTT
J gene: TRBJ1-1
D gene: -
V gene: TRBV29-1
clone size: -

CDR3 protein: CASSLKTGQPYNEQFF
CDR3 DNA: TGTGCCAGCAGCCTCAAAACTGGCCAACCCTACAATGAGCAGTTCTTC
J gene: TRBJ2-1
D gene: -
V gene: TRBV6-2/TRBV6-3
clone size: few